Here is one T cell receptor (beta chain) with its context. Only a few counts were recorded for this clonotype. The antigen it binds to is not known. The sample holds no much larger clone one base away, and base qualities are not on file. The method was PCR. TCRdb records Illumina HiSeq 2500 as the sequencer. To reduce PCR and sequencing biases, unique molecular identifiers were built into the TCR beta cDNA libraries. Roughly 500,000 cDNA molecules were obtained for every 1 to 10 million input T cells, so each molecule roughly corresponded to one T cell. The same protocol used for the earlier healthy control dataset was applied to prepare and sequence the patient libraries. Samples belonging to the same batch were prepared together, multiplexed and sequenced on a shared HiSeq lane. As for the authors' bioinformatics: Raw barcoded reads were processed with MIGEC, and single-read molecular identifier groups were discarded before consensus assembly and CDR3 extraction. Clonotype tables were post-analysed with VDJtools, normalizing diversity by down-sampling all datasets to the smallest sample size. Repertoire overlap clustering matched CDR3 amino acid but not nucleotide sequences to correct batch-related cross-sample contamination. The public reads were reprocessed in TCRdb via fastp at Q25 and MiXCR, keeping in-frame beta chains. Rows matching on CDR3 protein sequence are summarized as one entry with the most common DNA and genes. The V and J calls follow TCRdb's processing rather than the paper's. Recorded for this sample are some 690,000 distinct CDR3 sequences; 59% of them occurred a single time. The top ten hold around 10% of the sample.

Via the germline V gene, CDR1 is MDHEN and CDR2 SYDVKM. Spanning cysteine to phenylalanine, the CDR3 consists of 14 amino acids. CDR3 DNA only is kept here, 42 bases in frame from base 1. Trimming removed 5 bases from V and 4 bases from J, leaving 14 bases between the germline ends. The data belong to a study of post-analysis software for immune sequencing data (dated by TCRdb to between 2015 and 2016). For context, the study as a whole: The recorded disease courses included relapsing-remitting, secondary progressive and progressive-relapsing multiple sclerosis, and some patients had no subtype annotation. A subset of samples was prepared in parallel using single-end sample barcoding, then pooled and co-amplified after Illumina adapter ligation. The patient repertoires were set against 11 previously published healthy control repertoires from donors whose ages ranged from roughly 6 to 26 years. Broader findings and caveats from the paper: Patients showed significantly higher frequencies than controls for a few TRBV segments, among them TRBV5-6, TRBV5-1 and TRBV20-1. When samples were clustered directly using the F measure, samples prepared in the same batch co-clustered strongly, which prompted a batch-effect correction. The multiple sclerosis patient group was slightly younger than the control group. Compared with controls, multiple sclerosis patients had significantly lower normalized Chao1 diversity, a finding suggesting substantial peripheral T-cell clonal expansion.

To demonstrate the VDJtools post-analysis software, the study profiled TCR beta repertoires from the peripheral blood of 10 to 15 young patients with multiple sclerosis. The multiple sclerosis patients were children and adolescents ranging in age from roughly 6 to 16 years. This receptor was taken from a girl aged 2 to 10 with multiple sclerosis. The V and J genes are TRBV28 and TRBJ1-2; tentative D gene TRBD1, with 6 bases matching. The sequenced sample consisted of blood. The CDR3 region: CASSPLLDSYGYTF. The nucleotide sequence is TGTGCCAGCAGTCCGCTACTGGACAGCTATGGCTACACCTTC.